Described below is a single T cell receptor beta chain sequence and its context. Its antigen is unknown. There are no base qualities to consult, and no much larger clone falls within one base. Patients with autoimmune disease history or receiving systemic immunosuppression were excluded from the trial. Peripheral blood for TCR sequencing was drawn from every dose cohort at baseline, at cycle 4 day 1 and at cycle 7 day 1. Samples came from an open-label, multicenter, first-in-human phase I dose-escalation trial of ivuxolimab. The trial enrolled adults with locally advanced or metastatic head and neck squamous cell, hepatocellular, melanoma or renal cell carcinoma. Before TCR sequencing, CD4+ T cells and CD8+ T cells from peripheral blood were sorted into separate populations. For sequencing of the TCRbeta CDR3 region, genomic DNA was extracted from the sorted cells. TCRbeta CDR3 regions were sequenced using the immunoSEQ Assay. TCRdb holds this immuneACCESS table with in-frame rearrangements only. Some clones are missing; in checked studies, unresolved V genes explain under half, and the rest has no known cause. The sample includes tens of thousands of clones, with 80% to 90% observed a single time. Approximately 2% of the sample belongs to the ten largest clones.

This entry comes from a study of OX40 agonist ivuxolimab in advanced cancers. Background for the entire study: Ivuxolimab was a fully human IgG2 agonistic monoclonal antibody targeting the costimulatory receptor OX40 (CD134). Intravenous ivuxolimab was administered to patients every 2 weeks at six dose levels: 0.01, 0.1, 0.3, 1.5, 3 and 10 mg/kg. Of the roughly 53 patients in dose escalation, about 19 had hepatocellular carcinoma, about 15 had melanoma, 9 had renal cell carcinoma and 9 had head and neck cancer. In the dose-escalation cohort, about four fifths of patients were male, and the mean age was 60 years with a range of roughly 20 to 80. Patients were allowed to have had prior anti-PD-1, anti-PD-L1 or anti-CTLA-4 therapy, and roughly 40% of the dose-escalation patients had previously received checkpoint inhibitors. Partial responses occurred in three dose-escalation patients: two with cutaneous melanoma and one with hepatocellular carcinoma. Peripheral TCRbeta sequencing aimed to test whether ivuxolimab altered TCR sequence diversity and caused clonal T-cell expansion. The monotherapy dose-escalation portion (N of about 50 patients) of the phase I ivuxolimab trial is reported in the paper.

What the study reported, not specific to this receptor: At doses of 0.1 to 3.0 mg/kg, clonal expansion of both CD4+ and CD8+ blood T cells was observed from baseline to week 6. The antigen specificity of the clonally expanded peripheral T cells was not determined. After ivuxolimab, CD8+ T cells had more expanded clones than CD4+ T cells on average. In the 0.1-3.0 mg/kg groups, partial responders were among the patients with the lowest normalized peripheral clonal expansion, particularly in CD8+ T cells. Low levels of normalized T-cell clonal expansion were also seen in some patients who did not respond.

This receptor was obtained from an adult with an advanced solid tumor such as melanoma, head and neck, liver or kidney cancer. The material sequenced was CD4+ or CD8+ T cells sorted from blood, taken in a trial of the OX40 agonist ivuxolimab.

The CDR3 amino acid sequence is: CAWSRGGLADFLLAKNIQYF. The DNA is as follows: TGTGCCTGGTCCCGAGGGGGACTAGCGGATTTTCTCCTAGCCAAAAACATTCAGTACTTC. The chain couples TRBV30 to TRBJ2-4; TRBD2 fits 11 bases in the junction. Taken from cysteine to phenylalanine, the CDR3 has 20 residues. Just the 60-base CDR3 DNA is kept, in frame starting at base 1. Unmatched junction bases come to 18, with V trimmed by 5 bases and J by 0 bases. For CDR1 and CDR2, the germline V gene (reference sequence) lists GTSNPN and SVGIG.